This T cell receptor (beta chain) was identified during a study of post-analysis software for immune sequencing data. Prepared libraries of TCR beta cDNA carried unique molecular identifiers. When 1 to 10 million T cells were used, they gave about 540,000 cDNA molecules. TCRdb analysed the PCR reads with MiXCR anew, one entry per CDR3 protein. In the table there are some 690,000 distinct CDR3 sequences, 30% of which are singletons. About this clonotype: Its antigen remains unknown.

General study findings and limits: Samples made in the same batch grouped tightly together by F measure. Controls had significantly higher normalized Chao1 diversity than multiple sclerosis patients. TRBV5-6, TRBV5-1 and TRBV20-1 belonged to a set of about five TRBV segments that were more frequent in patients than controls.

V was clipped by 4 bases and J by 1 base; unmatched bases: 6. This CDR3 contains 16 residues. The germline gives CDR1 SGDLS, CDR2 YYNGEE. The V gene is TRBV9, the J gene TRBJ2-1; 9 bases map to TRBD2. Sequencing was performed on blood. The sequence was obtained from a girl under 18 with multiple sclerosis. CDR3 sequence reads: CASSPRLAESYNEQFF. CDR3 DNA sequence: TGTGCCAGCAGCCCACGACTAGCGGAGTCCTACAATGAGCAGTTCTTC. Drawing the rest from reference TRBV9 and TRBJ2-1, the complete variable domain is DSGVTQTPKHLITATGQRVTLRCSPRSGDLSVYWYQQSLDQGLQFLIQYYNGEERAKGNILERFSAQQFPDLHSELNLSSLELGDSALYFCASSPRLAESYNEQFFGPGTRLTVL.